Each of the 9 T cell receptor beta chains below was sequenced from the same sample in a study of radiotherapy plus CTLA-4 blockade in lung cancer. Measured with immunoSEQ multiplex PCR; TCRdb has only the in-frame clones, and not every one. Counted here are 90,000 to 95,000 clones, roughly 80% occurring once; the ten biggest clones make up 0.65% to 1%. The sequenced sample was peripheral blood, obtained from a patient treated with radiotherapy plus ipilimumab. These receptors all stem from a human donor with non-small cell lung cancer who had stable disease on radiotherapy plus ipilimumab.

The gene calls are TRBV30 and TRBJ2-7; 10 bases are a match to TRBD1. CDR3 length: 13 residues. CDR1 GTSNPN and CDR2 SVGIG come from the germline V gene (reference sequence). The trim removed 1 base at V and 7 bases at J, leaving 4 bases unmatched. DNA of the CDR3: TGTGCCTGGAGTGGGACAGGGGGGGGAGAGCAGTACTTC. This codes for CAWSGTGGGEQYF.

The rearrangement links TRBV5-1 to TRBJ1-2; 9 nucleotides align to TRBD1. Germline loops: CDR1 SGHRS, CDR2 YFSETQ. The CDR3 loop spans 14 amino acids. Unmatched junction bases numbered 2, after V lost 4 bases and J lost 1 base. CDR3 DNA: TGCGCCAGCAGCAGGGGACAGGGTAACTATGGCTACACCTTC. It codes for CASSRGQGNYGYTF. The complete variable domain, with remaining parts taken from reference TRBV5-1 and TRBJ1-2, reads KAGVTQTPRYLIKTRGQQVTLSCSPISGHRSVSWYQQTPGQGLQFLFEYFSETQRNKGNFPGRFSGRQFSNSRSEMNVSTLELGDSALYLCASSRGQGNYGYTFGSGTRLTVV.

In the case of this clone: This sample includes further DNA sequences coding for the same CDR3. V is TRBV10-2 and J is TRBJ2-7; D is ambiguous. CDR1 and CDR2 from the germline V gene are WSHSY and SAAADI. With 3 bases removed from V and 3 bases from J, the gap between germline ends came to 6 bases. The CDR3 contains 12 residues. In nucleotides, the CDR3 is TGCGCCAGCAGTGAACTCAACTACGAGCAGTACTTC. Protein sequence: CASSELNYEQYF.

The chain joins TRBV7-2 to TRBJ2-5, with D perhaps being TRBD1 or TRBD2 (6 bases each). CDR3 size: 15 residues. V was trimmed by 5 bases and J by 5 bases, leaving 18 bases between them. The germline V gene encodes CDR1 SGHTA and CDR2 FQGNSA. CDR3 loop: CASSSRGLRGETQYF. The CDR3 coding sequence is TGTGCCAGCAGCAGCCGGGGGCTCCGGGGGGAGACCCAGTACTTC.

The sample holds a few counts of this clone. This chain links TRBV9 with TRBJ1-3; D is ambiguous. Germline V lookup: CDR1 SGDLS, CDR2 YYNGEE. The CDR3 is 13 amino acids. Trimming removed 4 bases at V and 0 bases at J, with 5 bases between. The CDR3 is CASSSPSGNTIYF. The DNA of the CDR3 is TGTGCCAGCAGCTCCCCCTCTGGAAACACCATATATTTT.

V gene TRBV30 combines with J gene TRBJ2-3; D remains unclear. Germline V gives CDR1 GTSNPN, CDR2 SVGIG (reference sequence). The length of the CDR3 is 11 residues. V shed 2 bases and J shed 6 bases, with 6 bases lying between them. CDR3 nucleotide sequence: TGTGCCTGGAGTTCGTCGGATACGCAGTATTTT. This sequence encodes CAWSSSDTQYF.

In its sample, this clone was seen a few times. Compared with germline, one end of the junction differs, possibly owing to a read error. V usage is TRBV7-7 and J usage is TRBJ1-5; weak D call: TRBD1 (6 bases). The CDR3 loop spans 13 amino acids. CDR1 and CDR2 from the germline V gene are SSHAT and FNYEAQ (reference sequence). The CDR3 DNA reads as TGTGCTAGCAGCTTAGACAGGTCAGGGCCCCAGCATTTT. It is translated as CASSLDRSGPQHF.

The chain has TRBV9 and TRBJ1-2, with D uncertain. V lost 0 bases and J lost 7, with 10 bases in between. This CDR3 comprises 13 residues. From germline, CDR1 is SGDLS and CDR2 YYNGEE. In DNA form, the CDR3 reads TGTGCCAGCAGCGTAGTTACGGGTCTTGGCTACACCTTC. Its protein product is CASSVVTGLGYTF.

This clone turned up a few times. The gene calls are TRBV5-1 and TRBJ1-1; D may be TRBD1 (6 bases). This CDR3 has 16 residues. Germline CDR1 SGHRS, CDR2 YFSETQ. V shed 3 bases and J shed 1 base, with 16 bases lying between them. CDR3 loop: CASSSGASGGNTEAFF. The CDR3 DNA follows: TGCGCCAGCAGCTCAGGGGCAAGCGGCGGGAACACTGAAGCTTTCTTT.